This T cell receptor beta chain is from a study of T cell responses to AZD1222 COVID-19 vaccine. Worth noting for this clone: The antigen remains undetermined.

Germline loops: CDR1 SGHAT, CDR2 FQNNGV. The CDR3 contains 13 residues. V was shortened by 3 bases and J by 1 base, with 6 bases between the two germline ends. Study-level points and caveats: Baseline seropositivity occurred in only a handful of AZD1222 recipients. Close to half of spike-specific TCRs reportedly recognize unmutated variant regions.

Measured with immunoSEQ multiplex PCR; TCRdb has only the in-frame clones, and not every one. The data hold about 110,000 clones, with just over 85% observed a single time. The clonotype comes from an adult in good health. The chain joins TRBV11-2 to TRBJ1-1; D call uncertain. The specimen comprised peripheral blood, sampled on day 0 of AZD1222 vaccination. The CDR3 region has the DNA TGTGCCAGCAGCTTTAACAGGAACACTGAAGCTTTCTTT. Translated, it gives CASSFNRNTEAFF.